These T cell receptor beta chains were read from a single sample in a study of early T cells in non-severe SARS-CoV-2 infection. TCRdb re-called the 5' RACE reads with MiXCR, one entry per CDR3 protein. The sample carries under 70,000 distinct CDR3 sequences, roughly 5.7% recorded once. The sequencing used whole blood, collected at baseline. The receptors here all came from an adult who was a healthcare worker with PCR-confirmed SARS-CoV-2 infection or an uninfected control (not recorded which). Both conserved end residues are part of each CDR3. A D gene is named only where the DNA matches it firmly. The size of a clone is reported for some rows only, either as once, few or many, or as a class for expanded clones.

v_gene: TRBV21-1; j_gene: TRBJ1-5; abundance: many; d_gene: .; CDR3aa: CADKLGQDNQPQHF; CDR3nt: TGTGCCGACAAATTGGGGCAGGACAATCAGCCCCAGCATTTT
v_gene: TRBV18; j_gene: TRBJ2-7; abundance: many; d_gene: TRBD1; CDR3aa: CASSWDRPYEQYF; CDR3nt: TGTGCCAGCTCCTGGGACAGGCCGTACGAGCAGTACTTC
v_gene: TRBV3-1; j_gene: TRBJ2-1; abundance: many; d_gene: TRBD2; CDR3aa: CASSQDWGTSGSFPSSNEQFF; CDR3nt: TGTGCCAGCAGCCAAGATTGGGGGACTAGCGGGAGTTTTCCTTCTTCGAATGAGCAGTTCTTC
v_gene: TRBV7-2; j_gene: TRBJ2-3; abundance: .; d_gene: .; CDR3aa: CASSFGLNRRDTQYF; CDR3nt: TGTGCCAGCAGCTTTGGGCTCAACCGGCGAGATACGCAGTATTTT
v_gene: TRBV10-2; j_gene: TRBJ2-1; abundance: few; d_gene: TRBD2; CDR3aa: CASSPLAGIHEQFF; CDR3nt: TGCGCCAGCAGCCCTCTAGCGGGAATCCATGAGCAGTTCTTC
v_gene: TRBV20-1; j_gene: TRBJ1-5; abundance: many; d_gene: .; CDR3aa: CSQRAGNQPQHF; CDR3nt: TGCAGCCAAAGGGCGGGCAATCAGCCCCAGCATTTT
v_gene: TRBV4-3; j_gene: TRBJ2-3; abundance: many; d_gene: TRBD1; CDR3aa: CASSAGRDREFTDTQYF; CDR3nt: TGCGCCAGCAGCGCAGGACGGGACAGAGAGTTCACAGATACGCAGTATTTT
v_gene: TRBV20-1; j_gene: TRBJ1-5; abundance: many; d_gene: .; CDR3aa: CSASRGRSNQPQHF; CDR3nt: TGCAGTGCTAGCCGAGGCAGAAGCAATCAGCCCCAGCATTTT
v_gene: TRBV7-2; j_gene: TRBJ2-1; abundance: many; d_gene: .; CDR3aa: CASSFLGVGYEQFF; CDR3nt: TGTGCCAGCAGCTTTTTGGGGGTGGGGTACGAGCAGTTCTTC
v_gene: TRBV29-1; j_gene: TRBJ1-1; abundance: medium-sized; d_gene: .; CDR3aa: CSVEGGRVNTEAFF; CDR3nt: TGCAGCGTTGAGGGGGGTCGGGTGAACACTGAAGCTTTCTTT
v_gene: TRBV10-3; j_gene: TRBJ2-3; abundance: many; d_gene: .; CDR3aa: CATRHRETDTQYF; CDR3nt: TGTGCCACCCGACACAGGGAAACAGATACGCAGTATTTT
v_gene: TRBV4-2; j_gene: TRBJ1-1; abundance: many; d_gene: .; CDR3aa: CASSQGTGLDWAFF; CDR3nt: TGTGCCAGCAGCCAAGGTACAGGATTGGACTGGGCTTTCTTT
v_gene: TRBV6-1; j_gene: TRBJ2-2; abundance: .; d_gene: .; CDR3aa: CASSEWGNTGELFF; CDR3nt: TGTGCCAGCAGTGAATGGGGGAACACCGGGGAGCTGTTTTTT
v_gene: TRBV7-9; j_gene: TRBJ1-5; abundance: few; d_gene: .; CDR3aa: CASSPRRDQPQHF; CDR3nt: TGTGCCAGCAGCCCCCGCCGGGATCAGCCCCAGCATTTT
v_gene: TRBV28; j_gene: TRBJ2-2; abundance: .; d_gene: .; CDR3aa: CASSPHIQGSPGELFF; CDR3nt: TGTGCCAGCAGTCCACACATACAGGGATCGCCCGGGGAGCTGTTTTTT
v_gene: TRBV12-3/TRBV12-4; j_gene: TRBJ2-1; abundance: few; d_gene: .; CDR3aa: CASTEARRTSYNEQFF; CDR3nt: TGTGCCAGCACCGAAGCCCGCAGGACCTCCTACAATGAGCAGTTCTTC
v_gene: TRBV7-9; j_gene: TRBJ1-6; abundance: many; d_gene: TRBD1; CDR3aa: CASSPGQDNSPLHF; CDR3nt: TGTGCCAGCAGCCCGGGACAGGATAATTCACCCCTCCACTTT
v_gene: TRBV19; j_gene: TRBJ2-1; abundance: many; d_gene: .; CDR3aa: CASSGPYNEQFF; CDR3nt: TGTGCCAGTAGTGGACCATACAATGAGCAGTTCTTC
v_gene: TRBV19; j_gene: TRBJ1-5; abundance: many; d_gene: .; CDR3aa: CASTTGLGNQPQHF; CDR3nt: TGTGCCAGTACCACAGGGTTAGGCAATCAGCCCCAGCATTTT
v_gene: TRBV24-1; j_gene: TRBJ2-7; abundance: few; d_gene: .; CDR3aa: CATSDPDGAGPLSYEQYF; CDR3nt: TGTGCCACCAGTGATCCGGACGGGGCAGGGCCCCTCTCCTACGAGCAGTACTTC